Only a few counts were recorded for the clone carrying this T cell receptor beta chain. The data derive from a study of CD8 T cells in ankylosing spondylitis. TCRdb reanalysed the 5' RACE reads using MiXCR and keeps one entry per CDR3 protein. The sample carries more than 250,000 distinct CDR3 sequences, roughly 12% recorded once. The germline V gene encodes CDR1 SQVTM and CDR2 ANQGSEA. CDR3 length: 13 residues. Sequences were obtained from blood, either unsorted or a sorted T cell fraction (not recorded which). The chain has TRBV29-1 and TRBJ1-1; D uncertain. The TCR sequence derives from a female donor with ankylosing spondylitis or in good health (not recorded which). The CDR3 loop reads CRRRTRVNTEAFF. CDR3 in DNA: TGCAGACGCCGGACGAGGGTGAACACTGAAGCTTTCTTT.